These 27 T cell receptor beta chains were sequenced from one sample in a study of blood T cell repertoires in COVID-19. Profiled with immunoSEQ multiplex PCR; TCRdb holds only in-frame clones, not every one. The profile shows about 72,000 clones, around 84% of them singletons. The sample consisted of peripheral blood. The receptors come from an older man with active or convalescent COVID-19.

J is TRBJ1-1 and V is TRBV7-2, with a tentative D call TRBD1 (5 bases). Germline V CDR1 and CDR2: SGHTA, FQGNSA. V lost 6 bases and J 0 bases, leaving 14 bases between the germline ends. The CDR3 sequence is 15 residues long. The CDR3 reads CASRLTGLLNTEAFF. CDR3 DNA sequence: TGTGCCAGCAGATTAACGGGACTCTTGAACACTGAAGCTTTCTTT.

Comment on this clone: Other DNA sequences in the same sample also yield this CDR3. The chain has TRBV5-1 and TRBJ2-3; possible D gene TRBD2, 5 bases. V lost 2 bases and J 1 base, leaving 5 bases between the germline ends. This CDR3 has 13 residues. Germline V gene lookup returns CDR1 SGHRS and CDR2 YFSETQ. The CDR3 nucleotides read TGCGCCAGCAGCTTTAGCGGCACAGATACGCAGTATTTT. It specifies CASSFSGTDTQYF.

The chain employs TRBV15 and TRBJ2-5, with D uncertain. Trimming left V 4 bases short and J 3 bases short, with 3 bases between. Germline V gene lookup returns CDR1 LNHNV and CDR2 YYDKDF (reference sequence). The CDR3 spans 11 residues. DNA for the CDR3: TGTGCCACCAGCATAAAAGAGACCCAGTACTTC. Translation: CATSIKETQYF.

This chain joins TRBV5-6 and TRBJ1-5; 10 nucleotides agree with TRBD1. J was trimmed by 0 bases and V by 1 base; bases with no gene match: 4. This CDR3 has 17 residues. From germline, CDR1 is SGHDT and CDR2 YYEEEE. Written as DNA, the CDR3 is TGTGCCAGCAGCTTGTGGGACAGGGGCCATAGCAATCAGCCCCAGCATTTT. The encoded protein is CASSLWDRGHSNQPQHF.

The CDR3 sequence is CASSLNVRTEAFF. The CDR3 nucleotides read TGTGCCAGCAGTTTAAACGTGAGGACTGAAGCTTTCTTT. The chain uses TRBV28 and TRBJ1-1, with no clear D. The CDR3 totals 13 residues. Trimming stripped 2 bases from V and 5 bases from J, with 9 bases between. Germline values: CDR1 MDHEN, CDR2 SYDVKM.

The rearrangement uses TRBV7-9 and TRBJ2-7, with 9 nucleotides matching TRBD1. V shed 4 bases, J shed 2 bases, and the junction held 9 bases outside the gene matches. Germline-derived CDR1 and CDR2 are SEHNR and FQNEAQ (reference sequence). The CDR3 consists of 16 residues. The CDR3 spells CASSWGAGTGTYEQYF. DNA of the CDR3: TGTGCCAGCAGCTGGGGGGCCGGGACAGGGACCTACGAGCAGTACTTC.

The chain uses TRBV10-3 and TRBJ1-1, with D tentatively TRBD1 (5 bases). Trimming cost V 8 bases and J 0 bases, with 10 bases left between them. CDR3 size: 13 residues. Germline V gene data show CDR1 as ENHRY and CDR2 as SYGVKD. CDR3 in DNA: TGTGCCATCTCCGGGGGAATGAACACTGAAGCTTTCTTT. Residues: CAISGGMNTEAFF.

This clone was seen a few times. This chain links TRBV3-1 (or the pseudogene TRBV3-2) with TRBJ1-1; D gene unclear. This CDR3 region has 13 residues. In germline, CDR1 is LGHDT, CDR2 YNNKEL (reference sequence). Trimming cost V 0 bases and J 12 bases, with 14 bases left between them. CDR3 coding DNA: TGTGCCAGCAGCCAAGATCGGGGAAGGGAGACTTTCTTT. Translating gives CASSQDRGRETFF.

V is TRBV18 and J is TRBJ1-2; TRBD1 might be the D (6 bases). V was trimmed by 5 bases and J by 7 bases, leaving 17 bases between them. This CDR3 has 14 residues. In germline, CDR1 is KGHSH, CDR2 LQKENI. CDR3 coding DNA: TGTGCCAGCTCATCCGGACAGAGGCTCGGTGGCTACACCTTC. Its protein product is CASSSGQRLGGYTF. The full variable domain, completed using reference TRBV18 and TRBJ1-2, is NAGVMQNPRHLVRRRGQEARLRCSPMKGHSHVYWYRQLPEEGLKFMVYLQKENIIDESGMPKERFSAEFPKEGPSILRIQQVVRGDSAAYFCASSSGQRLGGYTFGSGTRLTVV.

The V gene is TRBV7-9, the J gene TRBJ1-2, with D hard to call. The CDR3 loop spans 12 amino acids. CDR1 and CDR2 (germline): SEHNR, FQNEAQ (reference sequence). Trimming took off 3 bases at V and 7 bases at J, with 9 bases between the two ends. CDR3 region: CASSLGARGYTF. The DNA of the CDR3 is TGTGCCAGCAGCTTGGGCGCCCGTGGCTACACCTTC.

The chain employs TRBV7-9 and TRBJ2-3; TRBD2 matches at 7 bases. There are 15 residues in the CDR3. With V trimmed by 5 bases and J by 5 bases, 10 bases remained unmatched. Germline values: CDR1 SEHNR, CDR2 FQNEAQ (reference sequence). This CDR3 reads CASSMPSGVRDTQYF. The CDR3 DNA reads as TGTGCCAGCAGCATGCCAAGCGGGGTCCGAGATACGCAGTATTTT.

This chain connects TRBV28 to TRBJ1-1, with TRBD1 as a possible D gene (5 bases). The germline V gene has CDR1 MDHEN and CDR2 SYDVKM. Trimming took off 3 bases at V and 4 bases at J, with 12 bases between the two ends. The CDR3 covers 14 residues. CDR3 residues: CASSFGGLRTEAFF. The CDR3 DNA reads as TGTGCCAGCAGTTTCGGGGGATTGCGCACTGAAGCTTTCTTT.

A single count supports this clone. The chain joins TRBV19 to TRBJ1-2; 10 nucleotides match TRBD1. V shed 8 bases and J 5 bases; nucleotides not matched to a gene: 8. The CDR3 runs 14 residues. Germline V gene sequence: CDR1 LNHDA, CDR2 SQIVND (reference sequence). The CDR3 reads CASAEDRGHYGYTF. The CDR3 region has the DNA TGTGCCAGTGCCGAAGACAGGGGGCATTATGGCTACACCTTC.

Only a few counts were recorded for this clone. The V gene is TRBV19, the J gene TRBJ2-3, with D unclear. V was trimmed by 5 bases and J by 2 bases, leaving 14 bases between them. The germline V gene has CDR1 LNHDA and CDR2 SQIVND (reference sequence). This CDR3 spans 15 amino acids. The CDR3 loop is CASSVDGAHTDTQYF. The CDR3 nucleotides are TGTGCCAGTAGTGTCGACGGAGCCCACACAGATACGCAGTATTTT.

The chain is built from TRBV5-4 and TRBJ2-1; perhaps TRBD2 as D (5 bases). Trimming left V 4 bases short and J 0 bases short, with 11 bases between. Germline V gene sequence: CDR1 SGHNT, CDR2 YYREEE (reference sequence). The CDR3 runs to 15 residues. CDR3 nucleotide sequence: TGTGCCAGCAGCCGAGCGGAAAGCTCCTACAATGAGCAGTTCTTC. Its protein is CASSRAESSYNEQFF.

The gene calls are TRBV28 and TRBJ1-6; D is unclear. Germline-derived CDR1 and CDR2 are MDHEN and SYDVKM. The CDR3 is made up of 16 amino acids. Trimming removed 6 bases from V and 10 bases from J, with 22 bases in between. CDR3 protein: CASSYGGRTARSPLHF. The CDR3 DNA follows: TGTGCCAGCAGCTATGGAGGACGCACTGCTAGGTCACCCCTCCACTTT.

This sequence joins TRBV3-1 (or the pseudogene TRBV3-2) and TRBJ1-5; a weak D match, TRBD1 (5 bases). Trimming removed 0 bases at V and 6 bases at J, with 6 bases between. Germline V gene data show CDR1 as LGHDT and CDR2 as YNNKEL (reference sequence). There are 13 residues in the CDR3. CDR3 sequence: CASSQDRVQPQHF. CDR3 nucleotides: TGTGCCAGCAGCCAAGACAGGGTTCAGCCCCAGCATTTT.

This chain joins TRBV4-3 and TRBJ2-3, with a tentative D call TRBD2 (5 bases). Looked up from germline, CDR1 is LGHNA and CDR2 is YSLEER. This CDR3 spans 16 amino acids. Trimming took 0 bases from V and 0 from J, leaving 10 bases between them. As DNA, the CDR3 is TGCGCCAGCAGCCAAGAGGATGGCGGGAGCACAGATACGCAGTATTTT. This encodes CASSQEDGGSTDTQYF.

The V and J genes are TRBV28 and TRBJ1-4; maybe TRBD1 (6 bases). The CDR3 totals 15 residues. CDR1 MDHEN and CDR2 SYDVKM come from the germline V gene. The germline V and J ends were trimmed by 6 bases and 3 bases, with 14 bases remaining between them. CDR3 coding DNA: TGTGCCAGCAGCGAATCAGGGGCGGCTAATGAAAAACTGTTTTTT. It codes for CASSESGAANEKLFF.

CDR3 protein: CASSLGRERYEQYF. The CDR3 DNA reads TGCGCCAGCAGCTTGGGCAGGGAACGCTACGAGCAGTACTTC. The rearrangement uses TRBV5-1 and TRBJ2-7, with TRBD1 as a possible D gene (5 bases). The V end was cut by 0 bases, the J end by 3 bases, with 10 bases between. Germline CDR1 is SGHRS and CDR2 is YFSETQ. The CDR3 sequence is 14 residues long.

The chain employs TRBV9 and TRBJ1-1; D call uncertain. V lost 2 bases to trimming and J lost 1 base, with 6 bases between them. The germline V gene has CDR1 SGDLS and CDR2 YYNGEE. CDR3 length equals 13 residues. This CDR3 is CASSVGPNTEAFF. CDR3 DNA: TGTGCCAGCAGCGTTGGGCCGAACACTGAAGCTTTCTTT.

This chain links TRBV2 with TRBJ1-5, with D possibly being TRBD1 (6 bases). CDR3 length: 14 amino acids. CDR1 is SNHLY and CDR2 is FYNNEI in the germline V gene. The V end was cut by 4 bases, the J end by 7 bases, with 14 bases between. CDR3 loop: CASSGQGPRQPQHF. The CDR3 region has the DNA TGTGCCAGCAGTGGGCAGGGGCCGAGGCAGCCCCAGCATTTT.

The chain recombines TRBV5-1 with TRBJ2-7, with TRBD2 matching 16 bases. The germline V gene has CDR1 SGHRS and CDR2 YFSETQ. Trimming cost V 4 bases and J 4 bases; bases outside gene matches: 2. This CDR3 spans 15 amino acids. The CDR3: CASSQGLAGGYEQYF. CDR3 nucleotides: TGCGCCAGCAGCCAGGGACTAGCGGGAGGGTACGAGCAGTACTTC.

The V and J genes are TRBV9 and TRBJ2-1; 7 positions agree with TRBD1. This CDR3 spans 14 amino acids. Unmatched junction bases numbered 6, after V lost 4 bases and J lost 5 bases. Germline V gives CDR1 SGDLS, CDR2 YYNGEE. The CDR3, as DNA: TGTGCCAGCAGCTTAGCAGGGGGTCACAATGAGCAGTTCTTC. Amino acid sequence: CASSLAGGHNEQFF.

The chain couples TRBV28 to TRBJ2-7; 11 bases map to TRBD2. The CDR3 has 15 residues. The trim removed 5 bases at V and 2 bases at J, leaving 5 bases unmatched. Germline lookup yields CDR1 MDHEN and CDR2 SYDVKM. CDR3 sequence: CASSPGTSGTYEQYF. Here the CDR3 DNA reads TGTGCCAGCAGTCCTGGGACTAGCGGTACCTACGAGCAGTACTTC. The variable domain in full, with the rest retrieved from reference TRBV28 and TRBJ2-7, is DVKVTQSSRYLVKRTGEKVFLECVQDMDHENMFWYRQDPGLGLRLIYFSYDVKMKEKGDIPEGYSVSREKKERFSLILESASTNQTSMYLCASSPGTSGTYEQYFGPGTRLTVT.

This clone has only one observation. The chain couples TRBV28 to TRBJ1-3; TRBD1 matches at 7 bases. This CDR3 is built from 15 residues. V lost 6 bases and J lost 2; bases outside the gene matches: 7. Germline assignment: CDR1 MDHEN and CDR2 SYDVKM. The chain's CDR3 is CASRGQSSPGNTIYF. The CDR3 DNA reads as TGTGCCAGCAGGGGACAGAGCTCACCTGGAAACACCATATATTTT.

The chain combines TRBV5-5 with TRBJ2-3; D perhaps matches TRBD2 (6 bases). The CDR3 spans 14 residues. CDR1 is SGHKS, CDR2 YYEKEE, per germline (reference sequence). V was clipped by 3 bases and J by 4 bases, with 12 bases between them. For the CDR3, the DNA is TGTGCCAGCAGCTCAGAGTGGGGGGCAGATACGCAGTATTTT. Translated, it gives CASSSEWGADTQYF.